This TCR beta chain was captured in a study of shared clonotypes between healthy human individuals. About the study: There were three CD4 naive, three CD4 memory, two CD8 naive and one CD8 memory plates per donor.

Using immunoSEQ multiplex PCR, the repertoire was profiled, and TCRdb retains in-frame clones only, with some absent. Of 2.3 million or so clones listed, about 92% are singletons. The CDR3 extends over 14 amino acids. The V and J ends lost 6 bases and 7 bases respectively, with 16 bases between them. Germline lookup yields CDR1 MDHEN and CDR2 SYDVKM. All donors were healthy HIV-negative adults lacking recent acute infections or vaccinations. CD4+ cells yielded CD45RA+ naive and CD45RA-negative memory subsets. The chain has TRBV28 and TRBJ1-5; D perhaps matches TRBD1 (5 bases). This clonotype originated in a man younger than 30 in good health. Some clones in this sample may be carry-over from other donors' samples. Sequencing used naive CD4+ T cells from PBMCs. This sample's subset: CD45RA+ positively selected. This CDR3 is CASSRDGPGQPQHF. CDR3 bases: TGTGCCAGCAGCCGCGACGGCCCAGGGCAGCCCCAGCATTTT.